Listed here is a single T cell receptor beta chain. The target antigen is unknown. The sample belongs to a study of identical twins. Findings and limits, study-wide: Carriage of fewer insertions was seen in abundant cord blood beta clonotypes, whereas memory repertoires showed none. Models underpredicted monozygotic twin sharing of out-of-frame TCR alpha.

V was clipped by 2 bases and J by 7 bases, with 11 bases between them. CDR3 size: 13 residues. TCRdb itself ran the 5' RACE reads through MiXCR, one entry per CDR3 protein. The sample has 350,000 to 450,000 distinct CDR3 sequences, about 18% seen once. The material sequenced was naive T cells sorted from blood. The receptor comes from a man in his forties or fifties in good health. The chain carries TRBV12-3 or TRBV12-4 and TRBJ2-5; D possibly corresponds to TRBD1 (5 bases). CDR3 protein: CASSLRGLATQYF. The CDR3 DNA sequence: TGTGCCAGCAGTTTAAGGGGCCTCGCGACCCAGTACTTC.